The clone carrying this T cell receptor (beta chain) was detected a few times. The sample comes from a study of T-cell reconstitution after alpha-beta-depleted transplantation in children. Unique molecular identifiers were used in preparing the TCRbeta library. TCRdb re-called the PCR reads with MiXCR, one entry per CDR3 protein. Of some 180,000 distinct CDR3 sequences in the sample, around 7% are singletons; the top ten hold approximately 5.7%. The CDR3 is made up of 13 amino acids. The germline V gene has CDR1 MNHEY and CDR2 SVGEGT. Trimming stripped 3 bases from V and 1 base from J, with 6 bases between.

Sample: PBMCs, taken before TCRalphabeta/CD19-depleted stem cell transplant. The chain combines TRBV6-2 or TRBV6-3 with TRBJ1-1; D unresolved. This receptor was obtained from a boy younger than 10 with acute lymphoblastic leukemia, due to receive a stem cell transplant. The CDR3: CASSYTRNTEAFF. CDR3 nucleotides: TGTGCCAGCAGTTATACACGGAACACTGAAGCTTTCTTT.